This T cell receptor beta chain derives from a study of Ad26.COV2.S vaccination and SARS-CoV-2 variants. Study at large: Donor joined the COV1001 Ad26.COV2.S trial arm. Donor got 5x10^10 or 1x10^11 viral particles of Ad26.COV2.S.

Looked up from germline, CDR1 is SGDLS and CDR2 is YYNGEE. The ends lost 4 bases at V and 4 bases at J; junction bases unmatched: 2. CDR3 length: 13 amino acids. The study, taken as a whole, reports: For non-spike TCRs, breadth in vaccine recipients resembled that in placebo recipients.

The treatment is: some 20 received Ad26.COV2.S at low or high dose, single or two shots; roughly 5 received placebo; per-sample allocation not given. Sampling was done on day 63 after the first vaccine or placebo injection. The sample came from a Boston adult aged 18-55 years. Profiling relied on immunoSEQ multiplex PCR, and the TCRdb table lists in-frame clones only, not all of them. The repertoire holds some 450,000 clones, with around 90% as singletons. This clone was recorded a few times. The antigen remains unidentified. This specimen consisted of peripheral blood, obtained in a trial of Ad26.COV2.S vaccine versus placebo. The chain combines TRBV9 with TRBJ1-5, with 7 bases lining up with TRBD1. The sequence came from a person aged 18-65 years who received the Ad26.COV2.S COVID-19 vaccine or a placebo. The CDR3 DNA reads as TGTGCCAGCAGCCCAGGGGGGAATCAGCCCCAGCATTTT. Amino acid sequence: CASSPGGNQPQHF.